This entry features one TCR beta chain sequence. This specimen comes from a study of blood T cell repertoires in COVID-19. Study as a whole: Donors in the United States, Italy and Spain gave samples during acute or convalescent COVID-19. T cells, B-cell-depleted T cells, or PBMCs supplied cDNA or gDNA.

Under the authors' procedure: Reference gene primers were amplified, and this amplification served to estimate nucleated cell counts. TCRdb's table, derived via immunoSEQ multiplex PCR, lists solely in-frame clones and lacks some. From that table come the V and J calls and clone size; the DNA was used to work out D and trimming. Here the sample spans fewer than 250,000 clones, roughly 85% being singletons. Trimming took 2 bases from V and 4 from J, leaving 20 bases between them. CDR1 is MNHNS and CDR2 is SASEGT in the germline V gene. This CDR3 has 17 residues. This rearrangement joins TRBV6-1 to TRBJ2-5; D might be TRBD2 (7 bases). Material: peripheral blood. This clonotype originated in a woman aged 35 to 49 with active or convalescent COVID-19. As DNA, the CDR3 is TGTGCCAGCAGTGAAATACTCGGGAAGGGGGGGGTAGAGACCCAGTACTTC. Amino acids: CASSEILGKGGVETQYF.